This T cell receptor (beta chain) stems from a study of CD8+CD57+ T cells in acquired aplastic anemia. Study-level information: Sorted CD4+ and CD8+ cells gave a mean 3.2 ug DNA, range 0.2 to 27.4 ug. Researchers reported that healthy donors averaged approximately 10 million reads for CD4+ cells.

This clonotype was seen many times. Antigen: not known. Study observations and caveats: No significant difference in CD8+ Simpson's diversity was found between patients and controls. Patients had around 30 CD8+ CDR3 sequences in common with controls (the shared set).

Germline V lookup: CDR1 SGHTA, CDR2 FQGNSA. Trimming took off 7 bases at V and 3 bases at J, with 13 bases between the two ends. The CDR3 covers 14 residues. Genomic DNA acted as the template from which TCR beta VDJ combination and CDR3 sequence profiling were carried out. TCRdb reprocessed the reads with MiXCR, giving one entry per CDR3 protein. The repertoire holds around 200,000 distinct CDR3 sequences, less than 65% seen once, with roughly 15% in the top ten. This receptor was obtained from a human donor in good health, serving as a control. The V call is TRBV7-2, the J call TRBJ2-1, with D uncertain. Sequenced input: sorted CD4+, CD8+, or CD8+CD57+ T cells (not recorded which) from PBMCs. The CDR3 sequence is CASTFGIIYNEQFF. Written as DNA, the CDR3 is TGTGCCAGCACCTTTGGGATAATCTACAATGAGCAGTTCTTC.